The 12 T cell receptor beta chains given below trace back to one sample, sequenced in a study of technical replicates of blood from a few donors. Sequencing was performed with immunoSEQ multiplex PCR; in TCRdb, only in-frame clones are kept and a portion is missing. The repertoire holds about 81,000 clones, with approximately 95% as singletons. Sequenced input: T cells isolated from PBMCs. These receptors came from a human donor in good health.

The chain employs TRBV5-6 and TRBJ1-3, with D maybe TRBD1 (6 bases). CDR1 is SGHDT and CDR2 is YYEEEE in the germline V gene. The CDR3 has 14 residues. With 1 base removed from V and 3 bases from J, the gap between germline ends came to 8 bases. The CDR3 DNA reads as TGTGCCAGCAGCTTGACAGGGAGTGGAAACACCATATATTTT. Its translation: CASSLTGSGNTIYF.

V usage is TRBV27 and J usage is TRBJ2-7, with a tentative D call TRBD2 (5 bases). V shed 2 bases and J shed 5 bases, with 7 bases lying between them. Per the germline V gene, CDR1 is MNHEY and CDR2 is SMNVEV (reference sequence). The CDR3 is 12 residues long. CDR3 nucleotides: TGTGCCAGCAGTTTAACGGGGAACGAGCAGTACTTC. Translating it yields CASSLTGNEQYF.

The V and J genes are TRBV7-2 and TRBJ2-5, with 12 bases fitting TRBD2. This CDR3 has 15 amino acids. V shed 4 bases, J shed 3 bases, and the junction held 3 bases outside the gene matches. CDR1 and CDR2 from the germline V gene are SGHTA and FQGNSA. The CDR3 DNA reads as TGTGCCAGCAGCTGGACTAGCGGGACCGAAGAGACCCAGTACTTC. Its protein product is CASSWTSGTEETQYF.

The chain links TRBV19 to TRBJ1-2, with 7 bases fitting TRBD1. With 6 bases clipped from V and 1 base from J, the junction kept 2 bases outside the gene matches. The CDR3 totals 13 residues. The germline V gene encodes CDR1 LNHDA and CDR2 SQIVND (reference sequence). DNA of the CDR3: TGTGCCAGTAGACAGGGGATTAACTATGGCTACACCTTC. This gives the protein CASRQGINYGYTF.

The chain recombines TRBV4-1 with TRBJ2-7, with 8 bases lining up with TRBD2. The V gene's germline CDR1 is MGHRA and CDR2 YSYEKL. The ends lost 3 bases at V and 2 bases at J; junction bases unmatched: 6. The CDR3 contains 15 residues. The DNA of the CDR3 is TGCGCCAGCAGCCATTCTAGCGGGCTTACCTACGAGCAGTACTTC. Amino acid sequence: CASSHSSGLTYEQYF.

The gene calls are TRBV6-6 and TRBJ1-5; 7 bases match TRBD1. With V trimmed by 4 bases and J by 9 bases, 9 bases remained unmatched. The CDR3 loop spans 14 amino acids. In germline, CDR1 is MNHNY, CDR2 SVGAGI (reference sequence). CDR3 loop: CASSSVTGIGPQHF. Written as DNA, the CDR3 is TGTGCCAGCAGTTCAGTGACAGGGATTGGGCCCCAGCATTTT.

This chain joins TRBV6-1 and TRBJ1-5, with D possibly being TRBD1 (5 bases). CDR1 is MNHNS, CDR2 SASEGT, per germline. This CDR3 comprises 15 residues. Trimming removed 5 bases from V and 2 bases from J, with 13 bases in between. In DNA, the CDR3 is TGTGCCAGCAGTAAAAGGGGTGACGGCAATCAGCCCCAGCATTTT. It specifies CASSKRGDGNQPQHF.

The V gene is TRBV14, the J gene TRBJ1-2, with D maybe TRBD1 (5 bases). Trimming shortened V by 1 base and J by 6 bases, and 12 bases separated the two germline ends. The germline gives CDR1 SGHDN, CDR2 FVKESK. CDR3 size: 14 residues. In nucleotides, the CDR3 is TGTGCCAGCAGCCAAGTTTTGGCGGGGCATGGCTACACCTTC. Translating it yields CASSQVLAGHGYTF.

V is TRBV28 and J is TRBJ1-1; 9 positions match TRBD1. The trim removed 6 bases at V and 0 bases at J, leaving 14 bases unmatched. The germline CDR1 and CDR2 sequences are MDHEN and SYDVKM. The CDR3 is 18 amino acids. As DNA, the CDR3 is TGTGCCAGCAGCTTTCCCACAGGGGGCGGGATGATGAACACTGAAGCTTTCTTT. Encoded protein: CASSFPTGGGMMNTEAFF.

This rearrangement joins TRBV4-3 to TRBJ2-1; TRBD2 aligns across 13 bases. The junction had 13 bases not matched to a gene; V was cut back by 3 bases and J by 5 bases. The CDR3 spans 19 residues. Per germline, CDR1 LGHNA and CDR2 YSLEER. The CDR3 bases are TGCGCCAGCAGCCATGGACTAGCGGGAGAGTTAAGCGCCAACAATGAGCAGTTCTTC. Residues: CASSHGLAGELSANNEQFF.

The rearrangement uses TRBV6-6 and TRBJ2-5; D uncertain. The V gene's germline CDR1 is MNHNY and CDR2 SVGAGI (reference sequence). V lost 1 base and J lost 4, with 13 bases in between. The CDR3 is 15 amino acids. Here the CDR3 DNA reads TGTGCCAGCAGTTACTTGAGTTCAGGCCTAGAGACCCAGTACTTC. Translation: CASSYLSSGLETQYF.

This clone came up once. The chain recombines TRBV28 with TRBJ2-6; D is undetermined. CDR1 MDHEN and CDR2 SYDVKM come from the germline V gene. V was pared by 5 bases and J by 0 bases, with 8 bases between. The CDR3 consists of 15 residues. CDR3 DNA: TGTGCCAGCAGTCCTACCTCCTCTGGGGCCAACGTCCTGACTTTC. This encodes CASSPTSSGANVLTF.